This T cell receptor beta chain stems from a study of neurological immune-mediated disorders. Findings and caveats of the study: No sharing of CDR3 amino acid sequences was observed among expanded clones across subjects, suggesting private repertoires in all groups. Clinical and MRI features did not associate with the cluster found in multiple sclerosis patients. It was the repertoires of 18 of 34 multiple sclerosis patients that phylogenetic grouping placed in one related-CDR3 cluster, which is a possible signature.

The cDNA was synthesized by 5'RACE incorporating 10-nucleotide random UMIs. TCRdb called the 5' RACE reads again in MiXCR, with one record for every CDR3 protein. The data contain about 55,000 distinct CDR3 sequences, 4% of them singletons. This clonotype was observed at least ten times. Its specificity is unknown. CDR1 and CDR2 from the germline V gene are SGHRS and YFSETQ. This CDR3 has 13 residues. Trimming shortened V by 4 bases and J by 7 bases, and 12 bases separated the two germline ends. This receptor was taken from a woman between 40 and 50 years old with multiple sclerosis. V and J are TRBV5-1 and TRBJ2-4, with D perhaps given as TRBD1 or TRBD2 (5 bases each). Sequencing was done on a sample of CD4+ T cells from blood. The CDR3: CASSRGPGNIQYF. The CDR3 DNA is TGCGCCAGCAGCAGGGGACCAGGGAACATTCAGTACTTC.